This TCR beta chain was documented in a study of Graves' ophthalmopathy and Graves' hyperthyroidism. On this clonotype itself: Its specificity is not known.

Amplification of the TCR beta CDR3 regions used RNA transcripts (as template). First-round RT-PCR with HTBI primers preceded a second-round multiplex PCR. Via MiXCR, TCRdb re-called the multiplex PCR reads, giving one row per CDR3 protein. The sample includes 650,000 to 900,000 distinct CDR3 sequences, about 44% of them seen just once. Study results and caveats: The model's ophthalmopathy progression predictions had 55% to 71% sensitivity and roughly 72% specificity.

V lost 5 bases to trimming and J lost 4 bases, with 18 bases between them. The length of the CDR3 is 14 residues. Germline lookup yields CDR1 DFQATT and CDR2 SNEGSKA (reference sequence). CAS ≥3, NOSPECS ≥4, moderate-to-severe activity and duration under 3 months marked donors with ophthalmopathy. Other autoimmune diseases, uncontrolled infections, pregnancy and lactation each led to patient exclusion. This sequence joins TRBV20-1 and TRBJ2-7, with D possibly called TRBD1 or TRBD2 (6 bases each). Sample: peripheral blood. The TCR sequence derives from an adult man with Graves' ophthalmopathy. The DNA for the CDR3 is TGCAGTGCTCCCGGGAGCAGGGGATATTACGAGCAGTACTTC. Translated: CSAPGSRGYYEQYF.